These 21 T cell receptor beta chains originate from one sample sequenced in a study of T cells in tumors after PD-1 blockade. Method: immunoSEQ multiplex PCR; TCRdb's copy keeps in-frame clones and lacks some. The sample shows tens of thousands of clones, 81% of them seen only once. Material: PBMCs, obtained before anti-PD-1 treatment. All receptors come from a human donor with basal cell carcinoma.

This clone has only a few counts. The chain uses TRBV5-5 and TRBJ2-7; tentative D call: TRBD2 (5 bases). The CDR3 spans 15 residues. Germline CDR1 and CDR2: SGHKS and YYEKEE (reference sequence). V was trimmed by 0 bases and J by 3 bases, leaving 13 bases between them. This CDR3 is CASSLARTSLYEQYF. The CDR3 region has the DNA TGTGCCAGCAGCTTGGCCAGGACTTCACTCTACGAGCAGTACTTC. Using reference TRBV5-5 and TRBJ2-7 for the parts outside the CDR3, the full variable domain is DAGVTQSPTHLIKTRGQQVTLRCSPISGHKSVSWYQQVLGQGPQFIFQYYEKEERGRGNFPDRFSARQFPNYSSELNVNALLLGDSALYLCASSLARTSLYEQYFGPGTRLTVT.

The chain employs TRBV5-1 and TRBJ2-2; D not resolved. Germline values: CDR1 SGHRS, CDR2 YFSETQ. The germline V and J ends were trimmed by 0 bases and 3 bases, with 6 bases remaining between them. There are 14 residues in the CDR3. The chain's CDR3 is CASSLVGHTGELFF. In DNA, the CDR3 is TGCGCCAGCAGCTTGGTCGGTCACACCGGGGAGCTGTTTTTT.

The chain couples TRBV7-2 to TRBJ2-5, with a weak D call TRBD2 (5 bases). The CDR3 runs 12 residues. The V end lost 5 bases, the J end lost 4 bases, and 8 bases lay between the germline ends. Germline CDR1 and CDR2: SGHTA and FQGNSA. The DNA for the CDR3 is TGTGCCAGCAGCCCCCGGGGAGAGACCCAGTACTTC. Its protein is CASSPRGETQYF.

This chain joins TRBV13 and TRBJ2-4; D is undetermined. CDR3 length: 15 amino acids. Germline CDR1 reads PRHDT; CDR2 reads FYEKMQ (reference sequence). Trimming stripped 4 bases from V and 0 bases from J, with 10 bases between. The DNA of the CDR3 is TGTGCCAGCAGCTCCCAGACGGTAGCCAAAAACATTCAGTACTTC. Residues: CASSSQTVAKNIQYF.

CDR3 sequence reads: CASRDRGNNSPLHF. CDR3 nucleotides: TGTGCCAGCAGGGATCGGGGTAATAATTCACCCCTCCACTTT. The genes are TRBV6-5 and TRBJ1-6; D is ambiguous. Germline CDR1 is MNHEY and CDR2 is SVGAGI. The ends were cut back, 6 bases at V and 5 bases at J, with 11 bases in the middle. The CDR3 runs to 14 residues.

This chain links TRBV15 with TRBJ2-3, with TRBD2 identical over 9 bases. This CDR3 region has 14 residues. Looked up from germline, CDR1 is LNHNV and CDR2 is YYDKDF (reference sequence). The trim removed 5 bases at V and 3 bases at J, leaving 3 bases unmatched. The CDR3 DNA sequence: TGTGCCACCAGCGCGGGGGGGCGGACAGATACGCAGTATTTT. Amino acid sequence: CATSAGGRTDTQYF.

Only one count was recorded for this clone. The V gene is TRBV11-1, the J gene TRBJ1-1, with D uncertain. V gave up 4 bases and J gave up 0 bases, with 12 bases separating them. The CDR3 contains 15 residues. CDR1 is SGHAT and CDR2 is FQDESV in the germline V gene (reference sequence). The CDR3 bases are TGTGCCAGCAGCTCCGCCGGATTTATGAACACTGAAGCTTTCTTT. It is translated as CASSSAGFMNTEAFF. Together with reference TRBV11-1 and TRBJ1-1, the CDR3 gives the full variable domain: EAEVAQSPRYKITEKSQAVAFWCDPISGHATLYWYRQILGQGPELLVQFQDESVVDDSQLPKDRFSAERLKGVDSTLKIQPAELGDSAMYLCASSSAGFMNTEAFFGQGTRLTVV.

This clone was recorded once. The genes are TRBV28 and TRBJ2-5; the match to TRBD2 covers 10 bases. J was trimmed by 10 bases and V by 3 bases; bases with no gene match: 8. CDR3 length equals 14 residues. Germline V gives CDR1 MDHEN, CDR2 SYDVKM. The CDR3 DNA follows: TGTGCCAGCAGTTTGGTTAGCGGGGGGCGAGTCCAGTACTTC. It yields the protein CASSLVSGGRVQYF.

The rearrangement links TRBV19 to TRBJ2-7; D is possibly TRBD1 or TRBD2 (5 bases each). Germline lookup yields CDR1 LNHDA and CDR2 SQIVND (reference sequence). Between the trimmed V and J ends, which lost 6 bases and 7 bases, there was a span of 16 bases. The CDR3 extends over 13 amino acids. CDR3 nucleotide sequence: TGTGCCAGTAGCTCCCTCGGGACGAGGGAGCAGTACTTC. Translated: CASSSLGTREQYF.

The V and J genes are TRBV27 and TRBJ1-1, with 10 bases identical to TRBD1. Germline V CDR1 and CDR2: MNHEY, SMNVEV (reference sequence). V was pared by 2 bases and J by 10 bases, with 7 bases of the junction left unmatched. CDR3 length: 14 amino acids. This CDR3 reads CASSLAGTGVGAFF. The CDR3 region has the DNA TGTGCCAGCAGTTTAGCCGGGACAGGGGTCGGAGCTTTCTTT.

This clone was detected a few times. The CDR3 DNA sequence: TGTGCCAGTAGTATAACAGGTCACACCGGGGAGCTGTTTTTT. The encoded protein is CASSITGHTGELFF. The V call is TRBV19, the J call TRBJ2-2; maybe TRBD1 (5 bases). The CDR3 has 14 residues. Per germline, CDR1 LNHDA and CDR2 SQIVND (reference sequence). Trimming took 2 bases from V and 3 from J, leaving 7 bases between them.

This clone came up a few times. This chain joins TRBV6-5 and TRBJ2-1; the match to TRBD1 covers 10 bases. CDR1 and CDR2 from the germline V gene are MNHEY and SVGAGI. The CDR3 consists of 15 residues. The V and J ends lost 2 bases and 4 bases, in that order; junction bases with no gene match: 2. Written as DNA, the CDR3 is TGTGCCAGCAGTTACGGGACAGGGGAATACAATGAGCAGTTCTTC. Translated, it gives CASSYGTGEYNEQFF.

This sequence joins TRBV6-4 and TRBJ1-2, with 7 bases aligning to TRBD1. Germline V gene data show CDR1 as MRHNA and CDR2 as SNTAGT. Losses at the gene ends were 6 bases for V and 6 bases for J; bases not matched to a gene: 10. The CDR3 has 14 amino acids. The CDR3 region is CASSPRETGNGYTF. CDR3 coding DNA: TGTGCCAGCAGCCCCCGAGAGACAGGGAATGGCTACACCTTC.

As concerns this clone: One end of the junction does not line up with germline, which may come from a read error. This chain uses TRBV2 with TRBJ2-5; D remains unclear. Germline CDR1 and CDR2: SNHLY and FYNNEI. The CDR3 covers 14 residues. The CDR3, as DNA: TGCGCCAGCAGTGATAATCCTAGGCAAGAGACCCAGTACTTC. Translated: CASSDNPRQETQYF.

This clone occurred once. The CDR3 DNA reads as TGTGCCTGGAGTGTACGCGGGGAGCTGTTTTTT. This sequence encodes CAWSVRGELFF. The rearrangement joins TRBV30 to TRBJ2-2; D is unresolved. CDR3 size: 11 residues. CDR1 is GTSNPN, CDR2 SVGIG, per germline (reference sequence). V was cut by 0 bases and J by 7 bases, with 3 bases left in between.

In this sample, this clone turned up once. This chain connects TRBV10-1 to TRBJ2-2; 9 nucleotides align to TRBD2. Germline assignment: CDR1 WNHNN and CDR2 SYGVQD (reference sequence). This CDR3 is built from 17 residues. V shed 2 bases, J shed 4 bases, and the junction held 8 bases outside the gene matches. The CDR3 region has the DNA TGCGCCAGCAGTGAGCCTCGAGCGGGGGGAGGCACCGGGGAGCTGTTTTTT. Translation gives CASSEPRAGGGTGELFF.

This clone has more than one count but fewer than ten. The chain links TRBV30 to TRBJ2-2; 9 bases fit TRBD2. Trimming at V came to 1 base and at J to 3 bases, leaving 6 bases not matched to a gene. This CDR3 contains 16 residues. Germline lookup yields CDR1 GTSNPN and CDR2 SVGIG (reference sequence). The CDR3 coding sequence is TGTGCCTGGAGTGGTCGTGAGCGGGGGGACACCGGGGAGCTGTTTTTT. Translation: CAWSGRERGDTGELFF. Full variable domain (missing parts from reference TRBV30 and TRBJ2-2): SQTIHQWPATLVQPVGSPLSLECTVEGTSNPNLYWYRQAAGRGLQLLFYSVGIGQISSEVPQNLSASRPQDRQFILSSKKLLLSDSGFYLCAWSGRERGDTGELFFGEGSRLTVL.

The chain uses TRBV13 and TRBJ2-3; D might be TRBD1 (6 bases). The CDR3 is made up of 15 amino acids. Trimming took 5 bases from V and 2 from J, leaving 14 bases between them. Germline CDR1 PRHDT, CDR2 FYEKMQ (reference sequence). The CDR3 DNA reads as TGTGCCAGCAGCCGACAGGAGAGAATCACAGATACGCAGTATTTT. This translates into CASSRQERITDTQYF.

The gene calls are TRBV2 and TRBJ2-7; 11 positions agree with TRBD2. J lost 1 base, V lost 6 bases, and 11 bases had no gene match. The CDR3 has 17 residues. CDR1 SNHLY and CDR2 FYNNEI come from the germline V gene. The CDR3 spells CASSARLLAGGSYEQYF. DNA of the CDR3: TGTGCCAGCAGCGCACGCCTCCTAGCGGGGGGATCCTACGAGCAGTACTTC.

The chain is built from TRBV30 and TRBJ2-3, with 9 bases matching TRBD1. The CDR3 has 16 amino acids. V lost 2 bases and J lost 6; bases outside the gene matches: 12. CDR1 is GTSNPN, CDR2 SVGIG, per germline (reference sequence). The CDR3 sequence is CAWSPPRTGDTDTQYF. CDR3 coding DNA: TGTGCCTGGAGTCCTCCCCGGACAGGGGACACGGATACGCAGTATTTT.

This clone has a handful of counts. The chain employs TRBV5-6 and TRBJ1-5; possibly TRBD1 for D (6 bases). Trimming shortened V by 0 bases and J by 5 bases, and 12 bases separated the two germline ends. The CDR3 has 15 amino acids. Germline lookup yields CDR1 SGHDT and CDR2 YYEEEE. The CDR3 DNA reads TGTGCCAGCAGCTTGGGAGGGGGTGAGCATCAGCCCCAGCATTTT. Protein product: CASSLGGGEHQPQHF.